This is a list of T cell receptor beta chains from one sample in a study of response to subunit inactivated influenza vaccine. MiXCR, applied by TCRdb to the RT-PCR reads, yields one record per CDR3 protein. The sample lists about 700,000 distinct CDR3 sequences, about 14% occurring once. The source was PBMCs from blood, collected about 14 days before vaccination. These receptors were taken from a man aged 50 to 59 who received an inactivated influenza vaccine. CDR3s include the opening cysteine and the closing phenylalanine or tryptophan. A D gene is named only where the DNA matches it firmly. Expanded clones are given a class, and other clones once, few, many or no size at all.

V gene	clone size	D gene	J gene	CDR3 DNA	CDR3 protein
TRBV12-3/TRBV12-4	few	NA	TRBJ2-7	TGTGCCAGCAGCCCTCGGATACCGGGACTCTACGAGCAGTACTTC	CASSPRIPGLYEQYF
TRBV11-2	many	NA	TRBJ2-2	TGTGCCAGCAGCTTAGTGACGTCCCGGGGTTGGGACACTACCGGGGAGCTGTTTTTT	CASSLVTSRGWDTTGELFF
TRBV12-3/TRBV12-4	many	TRBD1	TRBJ2-7	TGTGCCAGCAGCCTTGGACAGGGGGGGTCCTACGAGCAGTACTTC	CASSLGQGGSYEQYF
TRBV4-3	few	TRBD1	TRBJ2-3	TGCGCCAGCAGCCAAGCCCGGACAGGGGGTAGTACGCAGTATTTT	CASSQARTGGSTQYF
TRBV20-1	NA	NA	TRBJ1-4	TGCAGTGCTGCAGGAGGGGCGAGTGAAAAACTGTTTTTT	CSAAGGASEKLFF
TRBV5-1	few	NA	TRBJ2-6	TGCGCCAGCAGCCCCGACGCTGTCTCTGGGGCCAACGTCCTGACTTTC	CASSPDAVSGANVLTF
TRBV20-1	many	NA	TRBJ2-3	TGCAGTGCTGCCCAGGGTAGCAGCACAGATACGCAGTATTTT	CSAAQGSSTDTQYF
TRBV18	NA	TRBD2	TRBJ2-3	TGTGCCAGCTCACCACCGACTAGCGAATACACAGATACGCAGTATTTT	CASSPPTSEYTDTQYF
TRBV5-4	NA	NA	TRBJ2-5	TGTGCCAGCAGCTCGGAGGCACAGGGAGAAGAGACCCAGTACTTC	CASSSEAQGEETQYF
TRBV11-3	few	TRBD2	TRBJ2-1	TGTGCCAGCAGCCCCGTAGCGGGAGGCTCCTACAATGAGCAGTTCTTC	CASSPVAGGSYNEQFF
TRBV6-1	NA	NA	TRBJ2-5	TGTGCCAGCAGACCTCCGAGCAGTGGTTCCCAAGAGACCCAGTACTTC	CASRPPSSGSQETQYF
TRBV11-2	NA	NA	TRBJ2-5	TGTGCCAGCAGCTCCATCTTCAGGAACCAAGAGACCCAGTACTTC	CASSSIFRNQETQYF
TRBV29-1	few	NA	TRBJ1-1	TGCAGCGTTGCTAGGTCGAACACTGAAGCTTTCTTT	CSVARSNTEAFF
TRBV20-1	NA	NA	TRBJ2-4	TGCAGTGCTAGAGATGACGGCGGGGTAGCGGTTCAGTACTTC	CSARDDGGVAVQYF
TRBV18	NA	TRBD2	TRBJ2-1	TGTGCCAGCTCACCACCGGCTAGCGGCCGCAATGAGCAGTTCTTC	CASSPPASGRNEQFF
TRBV4-2	few	NA	TRBJ1-1	TGTGCCAGCAGCCAAGATCGAAGGGAGTCACGGGACACTGAAGCTTTCTTT	CASSQDRRESRDTEAFF
TRBV9	few	NA	TRBJ1-1	TGTGCCAGCAGCGTAGGGGGAATGACCGGGACAAAGAAAGCTTTCTTT	CASSVGGMTGTKKAFF
TRBV4-3	few	TRBD2	TRBJ2-2	TGCGCCAGCAGCCAGGACCAGGGGCTAGCGGGGGCGAAGGCCGGGGAGCTGTTTTTT	CASSQDQGLAGAKAGELFF
TRBV5-1	few	NA	TRBJ2-2	TGCGCCAGCGGGCAGGAGAACACCGGGGAGCTGTTTTTT	CASGQENTGELFF
TRBV12-3/TRBV12-4	few	NA	TRBJ1-2	TGTGCCAGCAGTCCTCCCCTGGGGGGGGCGAACTATGGCTACACCTTC	CASSPPLGGANYGYTF
TRBV5-5	NA	NA	TRBJ2-7	TGTGCCAGCAGCTTTGGGGACGGCCCCTACGAGCAGTACTTC	CASSFGDGPYEQYF
TRBV7-8	NA	NA	TRBJ2-3	TGTGCCACCAAGCCGCCGGGTGGCACAGATACGCAGTATTTT	CATKPPGGTDTQYF
TRBV2	few	TRBD2	TRBJ2-3	TGTGCCAGCAGTGTAATCCCGAGACTAGCCACAGATACGCAGTATTTT	CASSVIPRLATDTQYF
TRBV24-1	many	NA	TRBJ2-5	TGTGCCACCAGTGATGGGGCAGGGGCTTTCCAAGAGACCCAGTACTTC	CATSDGAGAFQETQYF
TRBV9	many	NA	TRBJ2-1	TGTGCCAGCAGCGCGGACGGAAGCTCCTACAATGAGCAGTTCTTC	CASSADGSSYNEQFF
TRBV10-3	few	TRBD2	TRBJ2-4	TGTGCCATCAGTGAGTCGAACGGGAGGGCCGGGGGAAACATTCAGTACTTC	CAISESNGRAGGNIQYF
TRBV25-1	few	NA	TRBJ1-1	TGTGCCAGCAGTGTTCGGGCGAATATGAACACTGAAGCTTTCTTT	CASSVRANMNTEAFF
TRBV2	few	NA	TRBJ1-5	TGTGCCAGCATACCCAGGGCGGGTCAGCCCCAGCATTTT	CASIPRAGQPQHF
TRBV6-2/TRBV6-3	few	NA	TRBJ2-6	TGTGCCAGCACTTCTGGGGCCAACGTCCTGACTTTC	CASTSGANVLTF
TRBV20-1	NA	TRBD1	TRBJ2-5	TGCAGTGCTATGGTCGTGTGGGAAGACAGGGAAGAGACCCAGTACTTC	CSAMVVWEDREETQYF
TRBV5-1	few	NA	TRBJ2-5	TGCGCCAGCACCCCCGGCAGGGGAGAGACCCAGTACTTC	CASTPGRGETQYF
TRBV21-1	few	NA	TRBJ2-1	TGTGCCAGCAGCAACGACAGGGGGAATGAGCAGTTCTTC	CASSNDRGNEQFF
TRBV6-5	NA	TRBD2	TRBJ2-2	TGTGCCAGCAGTTACTCCTGGCGGGGGGGCAGTGGAACCGGGGAGCTGTTTTTT	CASSYSWRGGSGTGELFF
TRBV20-1	NA	NA	TRBJ2-7	TGCAGTGCGGAAGGACAGTACTCCTACGAGCAGTACTTC	CSAEGQYSYEQYF
TRBV30	NA	TRBD1	TRBJ1-1	TGTGCCTGGAAGACAGGGCGGAGCACTGAAGCTTTCTTT	CAWKTGRSTEAFF
TRBV7-2	few	NA	TRBJ1-1	TGTGCCAGCAGGATGGGCAGGGCCACTGAAGCTTTCTTT	CASRMGRATEAFF
TRBV3-1	NA	TRBD2	TRBJ2-5	TGTGCCAGCAGCCAAAATAGCGGGGGGCGGGTGAAGACCCAGTACTTC	CASSQNSGGRVKTQYF